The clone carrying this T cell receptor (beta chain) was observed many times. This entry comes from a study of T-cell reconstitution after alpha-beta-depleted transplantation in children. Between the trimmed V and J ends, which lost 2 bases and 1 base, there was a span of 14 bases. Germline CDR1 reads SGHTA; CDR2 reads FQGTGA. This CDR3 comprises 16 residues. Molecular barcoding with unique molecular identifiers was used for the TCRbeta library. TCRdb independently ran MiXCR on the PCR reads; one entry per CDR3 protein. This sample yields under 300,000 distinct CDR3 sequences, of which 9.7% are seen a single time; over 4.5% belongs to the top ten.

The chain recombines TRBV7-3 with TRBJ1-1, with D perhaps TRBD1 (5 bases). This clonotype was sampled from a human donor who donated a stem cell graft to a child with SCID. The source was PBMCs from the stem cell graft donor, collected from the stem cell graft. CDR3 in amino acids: CASSLQGRQPNTEAFF. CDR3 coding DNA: TGTGCCAGCAGCTTACAGGGCAGACAGCCGAACACTGAAGCTTTCTTT.